This TCR beta chain derives from a study of OX40 agonist ivuxolimab in advanced cancers. Study as a whole: Patients undergoing dose escalation presented with hepatocellular carcinoma, melanoma, renal cell or head and neck cancer.

This clone showed up just once. As yet, its antigen is unknown. Sequencing used immunoSEQ multiplex PCR; TCRdb keeps in-frame clones, though not all of them. The data contain about 80,000 clones, roughly 94% of them singletons. V was shortened by 3 bases and J by 1 base, with 13 bases between the two germline ends. CDR1 is SGDLS and CDR2 is YYNGEE in the germline V gene. The length of the CDR3 is 15 residues. Study-level points and caveats: A proportion of nonresponders additionally exhibited low normalized T-cell clonal expansion. More expanded clones were seen, on average, in CD8+ T cells than in CD4+.

Autoimmune disease history or systemic immunosuppression meant exclusion. The chain joins TRBV9 to TRBJ1-1, with a weak D call TRBD1 (5 bases). This sequence was found in an adult with an advanced solid tumor such as melanoma, head and neck, liver or kidney cancer. The specimen was CD4+ or CD8+ T cells sorted from blood, collected in a trial of the OX40 agonist ivuxolimab. This CDR3 reads CASSGRAGQNTEAFF. The CDR3, as DNA: TGTGCCAGCAGCGGGCGGGCAGGGCAGAACACTGAAGCTTTCTTT.